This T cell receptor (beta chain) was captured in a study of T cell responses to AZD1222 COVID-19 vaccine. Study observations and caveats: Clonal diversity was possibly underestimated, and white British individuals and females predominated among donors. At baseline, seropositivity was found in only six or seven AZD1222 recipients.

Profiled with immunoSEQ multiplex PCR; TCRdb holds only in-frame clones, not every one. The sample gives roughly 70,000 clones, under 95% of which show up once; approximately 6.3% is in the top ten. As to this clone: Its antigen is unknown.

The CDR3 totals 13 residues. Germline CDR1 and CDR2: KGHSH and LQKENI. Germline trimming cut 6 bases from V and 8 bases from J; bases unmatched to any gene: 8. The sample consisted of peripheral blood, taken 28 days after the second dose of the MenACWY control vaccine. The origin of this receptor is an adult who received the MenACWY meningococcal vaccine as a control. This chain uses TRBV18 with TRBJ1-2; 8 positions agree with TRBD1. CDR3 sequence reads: CASSLGQGGGYTF. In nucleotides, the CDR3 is TGTGCCAGCTCGCTCGGACAGGGAGGAGGCTACACCTTC.